This T cell receptor (beta chain) was retrieved from a study of response to subunit inactivated influenza vaccine (dated by TCRdb to about 2018). Looking at the study overall: To follow how T cells responded to a trivalent subunit inactivated influenza vaccine, the researchers relied on deep quantitative profiling of the T cell receptor repertoire. Results the study describes overall, beyond this receptor: It was suggested by the authors that each seasonal influenza vaccination may recruit only a limited number of new T cells.

The library was prepared using RT-PCR. The run used an Illumina HiSeq 2500. The public sequencing data were trimmed at Q25 with fastp and processed into clonotypes with MiXCR by TCRdb, which kept only in-frame beta chains. Rows are combined by CDR3 protein, so each entry shows the most common genes and DNA. The sample table lists approximately 290,000 distinct CDR3 sequences, around 22% of them with a count of one. In total, the top ten clones hold approximately 10% of the sample. This clonotype was observed a handful of times. The specificity of this receptor is unknown. Base qualities are not at hand, and no much larger clone is one base apart. The CDR3 goes from the cysteine to the phenylalanine over 13 residues. Of all the DNA, just the CDR3 is kept, 39 bases in frame from base 1. Per the germline V gene, SNHLY is the CDR1 and FYNNEI is the CDR2. Relative to germline, V is missing 4 bases and J is missing 5 bases, with 4 bases of the junction outside any gene match.

The V and J genes are TRBV2 and TRBJ2-7; the central 8 bases match TRBD1. This receptor was obtained from a man aged 50-75 years who received an inactivated influenza vaccine. Donor details come from another sample of the same person, matched by shared clones. The sample here was PBMCs from blood, taken approximately 22 months after vaccination. CDR3 region: CASSVTGENEQYF. At the DNA level, the sequence is TGTGCCAGCAGTGTGACAGGGGAAAACGAGCAGTACTTC.